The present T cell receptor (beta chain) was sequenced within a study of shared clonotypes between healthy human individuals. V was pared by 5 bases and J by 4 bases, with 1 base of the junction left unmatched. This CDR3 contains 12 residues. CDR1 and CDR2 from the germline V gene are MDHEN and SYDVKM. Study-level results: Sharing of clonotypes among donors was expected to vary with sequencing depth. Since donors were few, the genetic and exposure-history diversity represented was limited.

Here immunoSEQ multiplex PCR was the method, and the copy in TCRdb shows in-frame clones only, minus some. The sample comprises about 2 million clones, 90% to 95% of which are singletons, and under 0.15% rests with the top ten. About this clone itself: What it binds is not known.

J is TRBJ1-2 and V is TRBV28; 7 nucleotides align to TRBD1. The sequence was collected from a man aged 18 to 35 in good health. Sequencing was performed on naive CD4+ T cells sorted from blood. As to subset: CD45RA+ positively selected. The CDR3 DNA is TGTGCCAGCAGTGGACAGGTCTATGGCTACACCTTC. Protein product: CASSGQVYGYTF.